This TCR beta chain was identified in a study of blood T cell repertoires in COVID-19. This table comes from immunoSEQ multiplex PCR, and its TCRdb copy is limited to in-frame clones, with some not included. The table lists approximately 150,000 clones, 82% of them singletons. The sequence derives from a human donor with acute or convalescent COVID-19. The donor label of this sample is uncertain. The material sequenced was peripheral blood.

CDR3 residues: CASSIGGDYGYTF. In DNA, the CDR3 is TGTGCCAGTAGTATTGGGGGCGACTATGGCTACACCTTC. This chain joins TRBV19 and TRBJ1-2; D may be TRBD1 (6 bases). V lost 3 bases, J lost 3 bases, and 8 bases lay in between. This CDR3 contains 13 residues. In germline, CDR1 is LNHDA, CDR2 SQIVND (reference sequence).